What follows are 22 T cell receptor beta chains derived from one specimen sequenced in a study of T-cell reconstitution after alpha-beta-depleted transplantation in children. Preparation of the TCRbeta library was carried out with unique molecular identifiers. TCRdb used MiXCR to reprocess the PCR reads, holding one entry per CDR3 protein. The sample contains roughly 610,000 distinct CDR3 sequences, over 9.5% of which appear only once. The sample consisted of PBMCs from the stem cell graft donor, taken from the stem cell graft. Receptors were obtained from a human donor who donated a stem cell graft to a child with acute myeloid leukemia.

This clonotype was observed a few times. The V call is TRBV9, the J call TRBJ2-2; 10 nucleotides line up with TRBD2. The CDR3 consists of 18 residues. V shed 0 bases, J shed 0 bases, and the junction held 5 bases outside the gene matches. CDR1 is SGDLS and CDR2 is YYNGEE in the germline V gene. Here the CDR3 DNA reads TGTGCCAGCAGCGTAGTTTCTAGCGGGAGCGCGAACACCGGGGAGCTGTTTTTT. Its translation: CASSVVSSGSANTGELFF.

This clonotype has ten or more counts. The chain links TRBV2 to TRBJ2-4; D not certain. The CDR3 covers 11 residues. Trimming pared 4 bases from V and 9 bases from J, leaving 7 bases between. Germline V gives CDR1 SNHLY, CDR2 FYNNEI. The CDR3 sequence: CASSVTGIQYF. In DNA form, the CDR3 reads TGTGCCAGCAGTGTAACGGGCATTCAGTACTTC.

As concerns this clonotype: A much larger clone is a single base away; this may be a read error. The CDR3 does not end in the conserved phenylalanine or tryptophan, so this is likely a read error. V and J are TRBV24-1 and TRBJ2-2; either TRBD1 or TRBD2 may fit D (5 bases each). CDR3 size: 17 residues. V gave up 3 bases and J gave up 0 bases, with 13 bases separating them. CDR1 is KGHDR and CDR2 is SFDVKD in the germline V gene. CDR3 in DNA: TGTGCCACCAGTGATACCTGGGGGACGGCGAACACCGGGGAGCTGTTTTAT. Its protein is CATSDTWGTANTGELFY.

This clonotype occurred many times. The V call is TRBV29-1, the J call TRBJ2-7; 9 bases agree with TRBD1. V lost 7 bases and J lost 1; bases outside the gene matches: 8. The germline gives CDR1 SQVTM, CDR2 ANQGSEA. CDR3 size: 14 residues. The CDR3 spells CSASTGGSSYEQYF. CDR3 sequence (DNA): TGCAGCGCCTCAACAGGGGGCTCTTCCTACGAGCAGTACTTC.

This rearrangement joins TRBV7-2 to TRBJ2-7, with 11 bases that match TRBD2. CDR1 and CDR2 (germline): SGHTA, FQGNSA. This CDR3 is built from 15 residues. V lost 4 bases and J lost 2; bases outside the gene matches: 4. The CDR3 spells CASSSAGLAAYEQYF. The CDR3 nucleotides read TGTGCCAGCAGCTCCGCGGGACTAGCGGCCTACGAGCAGTACTTC.

This clonotype came up many times. The rearrangement joins TRBV29-1 to TRBJ2-1, with 10 bases lining up with TRBD2. The CDR3 spans 13 residues. Germline-derived CDR1 and CDR2 are SQVTM and ANQGSEA. V lost 1 base and J lost 14; bases outside the gene matches: 8. The CDR3 DNA is TGCAGCGTTGAAGGAGGGGTAGCGGGAGGCAAGTTCTTC. Protein: CSVEGGVAGGKFF.

This clonotype has ten or more counts. The V call is TRBV29-1, the J call TRBJ2-1, with 11 bases matching TRBD2. Germline V gene lookup returns CDR1 SQVTM and CDR2 ANQGSEA. This CDR3 is 14 amino acids long. V shed 6 bases, J shed 7 bases, and the junction held 8 bases outside the gene matches. CDR3 amino acids: CSVVTSGRKNEQFF. The CDR3 DNA reads TGCAGCGTCGTTACTAGCGGGAGAAAAAATGAGCAGTTCTTC.

The chain employs TRBV7-6 and TRBJ2-2, with D perhaps TRBD2 (6 bases). Trimming removed 1 base at V and 6 bases at J, with 9 bases between. The germline gives CDR1 SGHVS, CDR2 FNYEAQ. The CDR3 loop spans 14 amino acids. The CDR3 bases are TGTGCCAGCAGCTTAGGCGGCGGGGCCGGGGAGCTGTTTTTT. Translating gives CASSLGGGAGELFF.

This clonotype was counted between two and nine times. The rearrangement joins TRBV7-9 to TRBJ2-1; 13 nucleotides match TRBD2. The germline CDR1 and CDR2 sequences are SEHNR and FQNEAQ (reference sequence). V lost 8 bases and J lost 0; bases outside the gene matches: 4. This CDR3 has 16 amino acids. The CDR3 protein is CASLWTSGSSYNEQFF. As DNA, the CDR3 is TGTGCCAGCCTTTGGACTAGCGGGAGCTCCTACAATGAGCAGTTCTTC.

This clonotype was detected many times. The V and J genes are TRBV7-9 and TRBJ2-1; the match to TRBD2 covers 9 bases. Germline V CDR1 and CDR2: SEHNR, FQNEAQ (reference sequence). J gave up 6 bases and V 4 bases, and 10 bases lay outside the gene matches. The CDR3 extends over 16 amino acids. Here the CDR3 DNA reads TGTGCCAGCAGCTCAGGGGTGGGACTAGCCTCCAATGAGCAGTTCTTC. As protein: CASSSGVGLASNEQFF.

This clonotype has ten or more counts. V and J are TRBV28 and TRBJ1-1, with D possibly being TRBD1 (5 bases). Trimming stripped 2 bases from V and 3 bases from J, with 16 bases between. The CDR3 covers 16 residues. Germline V lookup: CDR1 MDHEN, CDR2 SYDVKM. CDR3 coding DNA: TGTGCCAGCAGTTTACTCTCTGCCAGGGTAGACACTGAAGCTTTCTTT. Encoded protein: CASSLLSARVDTEAFF.

With respect to this clonotype: Here the CDR3 omits its conserved ending phenylalanine or tryptophan, so a read error is the likely source. The chain is built from TRBV6-2 or TRBV6-3 and TRBJ2-4; 7 bases line up with TRBD2. This CDR3 is 14 amino acids long. Trimming cost V 0 bases and J 8 bases; bases outside gene matches: 4. In germline, CDR1 is MNHEY, CDR2 SVGEGT. CDR3 sequence reads: CASSYSGTTHIQYI. In DNA, the CDR3 is TGTGCCAGCAGTTACTCCGGGACTACGCACATTCAGTACATC.

This clonotype has more than one count but fewer than ten. The gene calls are TRBV27 and TRBJ1-6; 9 bases line up with TRBD1. Trimming took 4 bases from V and 9 from J; bases not matched to a gene: 13. Germline-derived CDR1 and CDR2 are MNHEY and SMNVEV (reference sequence). This CDR3 comprises 17 residues. The CDR3 protein is CASSSSSLRDRVSPLHF. The CDR3 DNA reads TGTGCCAGCAGTTCCTCTTCCCTCCGGGACAGGGTTTCACCCCTCCACTTT.

V usage is TRBV10-3 and J usage is TRBJ1-2; the match to TRBD1 covers 7 bases. The CDR3 totals 14 residues. Per the germline V gene, CDR1 is ENHRY and CDR2 is SYGVKD. The trim removed 6 bases at V and 1 base at J, leaving 5 bases unmatched. The CDR3 DNA reads as TGTGCCATCAGGCCGGGACAGCTTAACTATGGCTACACCTTC. Its translation: CAIRPGQLNYGYTF.

In its sample, this clonotype was seen a few times. The J gene is TRBJ2-2, the V gene TRBV6-2 or TRBV6-3; D may be TRBD2 (6 bases). The CDR3 has 12 residues. Germline assignment: CDR1 MNHEY and CDR2 SVGEGT. Trimming pared 8 bases from V and 6 bases from J, leaving 10 bases between. For the CDR3, the DNA is TGTGCCAGCTGGCGGGACCCCGGGGAGCTGTTTTTT. It encodes CASWRDPGELFF.

This clonotype appeared a few times. The chain has TRBV2 and TRBJ2-1; 8 bases match TRBD1. Germline trimming cut 5 bases from V and 7 bases from J; bases unmatched to any gene: 4. The CDR3 length is 13 residues. From germline, CDR1 is SNHLY and CDR2 FYNNEI. The CDR3 is CASSQGAKNEQFF. The DNA for the CDR3 is TGTGCCAGCAGTCAGGGGGCGAAGAATGAGCAGTTCTTC. The full variable domain, its missing parts supplied by reference TRBV2 and TRBJ2-1, is EPEVTQTPSHQVTQMGQEVILRCVPISNHLYFYWYRQILGQKVEFLVSFYNNEISEKSEIFDDQFSVERPDGSNFTLKIRSTKLEDSAMYFCASSQGAKNEQFFGPGTRLTVL.

The sample holds many counts of this clonotype. The chain links TRBV28 to TRBJ2-7; D remains ambiguous. The germline gives CDR1 MDHEN, CDR2 SYDVKM. This CDR3 has 12 residues. V was pared by 3 bases and J by 3 bases, with 6 bases between. In nucleotides, the CDR3 is TGTGCCAGCAGTTTGGTTGTCTACGAGCAGTACTTC. It specifies CASSLVVYEQYF.

J is TRBJ2-7 and V is TRBV7-2, with a tentative D call TRBD1 (7 bases). The CDR3 loop spans 14 amino acids. Germline assignment: CDR1 SGHTA and CDR2 FQGNSA. The V gene lost 5 bases and the J gene lost 2 bases, with 13 bases spanning the gap. CDR3 sequence reads: CASSVEGATYEQYF. The DNA for the CDR3 is TGTGCCAGCAGCGTGGAGGGGGCGACCTACGAGCAGTACTTC.

This clonotype was detected ten times or more. This chain uses TRBV7-2 with TRBJ1-1; 7 bases are a match to TRBD1. The length of the CDR3 is 14 residues. Trimming removed 5 bases from V and 3 bases from J; junction bases left unmatched: 6. Germline V gene data show CDR1 as SGHTA and CDR2 as FQGNSA. This CDR3 is CASSKQGRDTEAFF. Here the CDR3 DNA reads TGTGCCAGCAGCAAACAGGGGAGGGACACTGAAGCTTTCTTT.

The chain combines TRBV28 with TRBJ1-2, with D tentatively TRBD1 (5 bases). In germline, CDR1 is MDHEN, CDR2 SYDVKM. The CDR3 sequence is 13 residues long. Trimming took off 7 bases at V and 2 bases at J, with 11 bases between the two ends. CDR3 coding DNA: TGTGCCAGCAATCGGGGGGACAACTATGGCTACACCTTC. Amino acid sequence: CASNRGDNYGYTF.

A few counts support this clonotype. V and J are TRBV12-3 or TRBV12-4 and TRBJ1-1, with TRBD1 matching over 8 bases. This CDR3 is 16 amino acids long. V lost 5 bases to trimming and J lost 6 bases; unmatched junction nucleotides: 14. The CDR3 DNA sequence: TGTGCCAGCAGTGCCACAGTAGGGGACAGGAGCCCTGAAGCTTTCTTT. Protein sequence: CASSATVGDRSPEAFF.

This chain uses TRBV20-1 with TRBJ2-5, with D maybe TRBD1 (5 bases). The germline V gene has CDR1 DFQATT and CDR2 SNEGSKA (reference sequence). Trimming removed 0 bases from V and 5 bases from J, with 19 bases in between. The CDR3 is made up of 16 amino acids. CDR3 sequence: CSARDLRQGVRETQYF. CDR3 bases: TGCAGTGCTAGAGATCTTAGACAAGGGGTACGTGAGACCCAGTACTTC.